This TCR beta chain was sequenced during a study of T cells in Graves' hyperthyroidism and ophthalmopathy (dated by TCRdb to between 2018 and 2020). A note on the overall study: Peripheral blood was collected at initial diagnosis, before any treatment. To identify TCR V-J signatures that set the groups apart, the researchers used a discovery cohort of 100 patients, made up of fewer than 50 with Graves' ophthalmopathy and about 60 with stable Graves' hyperthyroidism. Whether ophthalmopathy could be predicted prospectively was tested in an independent validation cohort made up of approximately 19 hyperthyroidism patients plus 17 patients who later progressed to ophthalmopathy. For training and testing, the 100 or so patients in the discovery cohort were randomly divided in a 7:3 ratio. In several Graves' hyperthyroidism patients, the study also compared T-cell repertoires from thyroid tissue with T-cell repertoires from blood. After blood sampling, hyperthyroidism patients were treated with methimazole at a starting dose of 30 mg daily, and ophthalmopathy patients were treated with high-dose intravenous methylprednisolone. The paper reports TCR Vbeta CDR3 sequencing of approximately 140 peripheral blood samples: around 45 ophthalmopathy, under 80 hyperthyroidism and approximately 17 progressor patients.

The TCR beta CDR3 regions were amplified from RNA transcripts. A first-round RT-PCR of the TCR CDR3 used the HTBI primer set with the Qiagen OneStep RT-PCR kit. Libraries were constructed in a second round of multiplex PCR, after which size selection and purification were performed. Paired-end sequencing of the libraries was performed with 100 bp reads on an Illumina HiSeq2000. From the authors' description of their analysis: SOAPnuke was used to process the raw data, with reads discarded if the reads contained adapters or uncalled bases, had a mean Phred below 15, or lacked an exact constant-primer or identifier match. High-quality paired reads were merged using COPE v1.2.5, and each unique nucleotide sequence was defined as a clonotype. MiTCR v1.1 was used to align the clonotypes against IMGT TRBV, TRBD and TRBJ reference segments. The analysis was restricted to V-J combinations with a frequency above 0.0001, which together covered 99.2% of the repertoires. The TCS score was defined as the ratio of F50 (clonal expansion) to E x V (chaos), calculated using BLOSUM62-based TCRdist between CDR3 peptides within each V-J. Welch's t-statistics and random forest reduced fewer than 600 V-J features to 13, which were used in a naive Bayes classifier (R e1071). TCRdb ran its own pipeline on the public reads, namely fastp trimming at Q25 and MiXCR clone calling, and kept in-frame beta chains. Under each unique CDR3 protein, matching rows form one entry showing the most common genes and DNA. These V and J calls derive from TCRdb rather than the authors' analysis. For this sample there are about 560,000 distinct CDR3 sequences; more than 15% appear just once. The ten largest clones capture under 7.5% of the sample.

Stable Graves' hyperthyroidism was defined as the absence of progression to ophthalmopathy over 18 months of follow-up. Hyperthyroidism patients were aged 18 to 65 years and newly diagnosed, with disease duration of less than 2 months. Any patient with an uncontrolled infection, another autoimmune disease, pregnancy or lactation was excluded. Diagnoses relied on clinical symptoms, serum thyroxine and TRAb, thyroid ultrasound and orbital computed tomography. PBMCs were separated from 7.5 to 10 ml of fresh peripheral blood using Ficoll-Paque density gradient centrifugation. Total RNA was extracted with Trizol reagent, and quality was checked on an Agilent 2100 Bioanalyzer. This clonotype has a count of ten or more. The target of this receptor is not known. No base quality information exists; no much larger clone differs at one position. Results and caveats for the whole study, not just this receptor: Ophthalmopathy was separated from stable hyperthyroidism by a 13 V-J signature model, with about 86% sensitivity and about 81% specificity obtained in cross-validation and 80%/75% obtained in testing. Sample size was not statistically predetermined, and blinding of investigators to group allocation was not performed. In validation, the model predicted progression to ophthalmopathy a median of about 6.5 months before onset, with roughly 68% sensitivity and more than 72% specificity. Most expanded thyroid clonotypes (frequency above 0.001) were also detected in blood, suggesting blood repertoires may reflect thyroid immune responses.

For this chain, trimming is 2 bases at the V end and 6 bases at the J end, and the number of junction bases without a gene match is 14. The CDR3 numbers 16 residues from cysteine through phenylalanine. Just the 48-base CDR3 DNA is kept, in frame starting at base 1. CDR1 and CDR2, looked up from the germline V gene, are SGHDT and YYEEEE. The sequence derives from a woman aged 25 to 39 with Graves' hyperthyroidism. Sequencing used blood. The sequence is built from TRBV5-6 and TRBJ2-7, and 7 junctional nucleotides match TRBD1. The bases read TGTGCCAGCAGCTTACCCAGGACAGGTGACTTCTCCGAGCAGTACTTC. This is translated as CASSLPRTGDFSEQYF. Extended through the reference TRBV5-6 and TRBJ2-7 proteins, this CDR3 yields the full variable domain: DAGVTQSPTHLIKTRGQQVTLRCSPKSGHDTVSWYQQALGQGPQFIFQYYEEEERQRGNFPDRFSGHQFPNYSSELNVNALLLGDSALYLCASSLPRTGDFSEQYFGPGTRLTVT.